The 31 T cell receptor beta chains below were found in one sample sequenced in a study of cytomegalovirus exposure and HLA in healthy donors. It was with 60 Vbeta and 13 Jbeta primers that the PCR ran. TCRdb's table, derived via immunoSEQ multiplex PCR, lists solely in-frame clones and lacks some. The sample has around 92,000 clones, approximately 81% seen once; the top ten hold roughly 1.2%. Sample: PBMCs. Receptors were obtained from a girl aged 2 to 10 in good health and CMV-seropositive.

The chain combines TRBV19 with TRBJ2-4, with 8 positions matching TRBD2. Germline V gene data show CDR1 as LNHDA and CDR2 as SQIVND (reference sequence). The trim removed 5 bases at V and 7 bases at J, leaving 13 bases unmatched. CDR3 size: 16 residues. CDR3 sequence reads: CASSFLPGTSKNIQYF. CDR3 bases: TGTGCCAGTAGTTTCCTCCCCGGGACTAGTAAGAACATTCAGTACTTC.

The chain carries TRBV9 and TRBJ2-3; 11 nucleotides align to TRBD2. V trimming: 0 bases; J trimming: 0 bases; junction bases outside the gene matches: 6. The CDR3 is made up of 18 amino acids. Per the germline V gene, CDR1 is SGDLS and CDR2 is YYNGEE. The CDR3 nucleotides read TGTGCCAGCAGCGTAGGGACTAGCGGGTACTCTAGCACAGATACGCAGTATTTT. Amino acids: CASSVGTSGYSSTDTQYF. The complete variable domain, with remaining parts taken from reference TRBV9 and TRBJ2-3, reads DSGVTQTPKHLITATGQRVTLRCSPRSGDLSVYWYQQSLDQGLQFLIQYYNGEERAKGNILERFSAQQFPDLHSELNLSSLELGDSALYFCASSVGTSGYSSTDTQYFGPGTRLTVL.

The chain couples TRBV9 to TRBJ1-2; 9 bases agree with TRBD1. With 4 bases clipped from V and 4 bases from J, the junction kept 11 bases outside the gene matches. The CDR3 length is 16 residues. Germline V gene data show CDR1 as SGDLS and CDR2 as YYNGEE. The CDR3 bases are TGTGCCAGCAGCACGGACAGGGGCCTTCCCGTCTATGGCTACACCTTC. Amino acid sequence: CASSTDRGLPVYGYTF.

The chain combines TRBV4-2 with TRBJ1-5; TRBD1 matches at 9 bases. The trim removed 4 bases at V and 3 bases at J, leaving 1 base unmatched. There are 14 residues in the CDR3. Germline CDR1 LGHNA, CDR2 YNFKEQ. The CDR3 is CASSRDRVNQPQHF. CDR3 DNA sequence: TGTGCCAGCAGCCGGGACAGGGTCAATCAGCCCCAGCATTTT.

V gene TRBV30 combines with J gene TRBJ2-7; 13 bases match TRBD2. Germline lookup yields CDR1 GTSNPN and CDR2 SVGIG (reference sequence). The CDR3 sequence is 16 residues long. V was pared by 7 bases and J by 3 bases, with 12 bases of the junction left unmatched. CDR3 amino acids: CASGLAGTSRSYEQYF. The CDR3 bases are TGTGCCTCGGGACTAGCGGGAACATCCCGGAGCTACGAGCAGTACTTC.

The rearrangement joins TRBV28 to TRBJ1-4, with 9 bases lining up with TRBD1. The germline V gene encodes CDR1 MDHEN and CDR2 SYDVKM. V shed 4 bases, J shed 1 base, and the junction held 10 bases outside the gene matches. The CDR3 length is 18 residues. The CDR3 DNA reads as TGTGCCAGCAGTTACACAGGGGGCATCACACGAACTAATGAAAAACTGTTTTTT. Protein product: CASSYTGGITRTNEKLFF.

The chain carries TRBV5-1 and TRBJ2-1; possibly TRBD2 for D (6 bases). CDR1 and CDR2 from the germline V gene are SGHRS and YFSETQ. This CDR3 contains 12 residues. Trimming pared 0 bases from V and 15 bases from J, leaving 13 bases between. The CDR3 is CASSLVGQGLFF. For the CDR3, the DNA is TGCGCCAGCAGCTTGGTAGGGCAGGGACTGTTCTTC. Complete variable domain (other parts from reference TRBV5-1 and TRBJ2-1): KAGVTQTPRYLIKTRGQQVTLSCSPISGHRSVSWYQQTPGQGLQFLFEYFSETQRNKGNFPGRFSGRQFSNSRSEMNVSTLELGDSALYLCASSLVGQGLFFGPGTRLTVL.

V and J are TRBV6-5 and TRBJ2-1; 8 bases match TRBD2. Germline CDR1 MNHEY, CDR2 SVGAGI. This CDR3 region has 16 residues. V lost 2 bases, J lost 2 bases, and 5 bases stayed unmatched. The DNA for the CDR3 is TGTGCCAGCAGTTACGTGTCGGGAGGGCCCTACAATGAGCAGTTCTTC. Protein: CASSYVSGGPYNEQFF.

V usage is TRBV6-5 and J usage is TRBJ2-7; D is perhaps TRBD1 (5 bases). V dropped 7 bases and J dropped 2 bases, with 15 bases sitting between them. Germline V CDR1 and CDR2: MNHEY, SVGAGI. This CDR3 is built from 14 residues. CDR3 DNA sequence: TGTGCCAGCACCTCAGGGCTCATCGCCTACGAGCAGTACTTC. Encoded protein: CASTSGLIAYEQYF.

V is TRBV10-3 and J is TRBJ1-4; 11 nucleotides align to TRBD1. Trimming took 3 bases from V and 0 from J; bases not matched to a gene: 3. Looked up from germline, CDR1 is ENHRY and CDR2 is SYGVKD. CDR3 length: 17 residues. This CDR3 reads CAISESGQGATNEKLFF. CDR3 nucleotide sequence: TGTGCCATCAGTGAATCGGGACAGGGGGCAACTAATGAAAAACTGTTTTTT.

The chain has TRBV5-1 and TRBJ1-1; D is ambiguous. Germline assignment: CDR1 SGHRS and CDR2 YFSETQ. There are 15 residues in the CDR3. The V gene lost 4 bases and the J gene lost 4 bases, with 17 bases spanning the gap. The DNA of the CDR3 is TGCGCCAGCAGCGGGAAGCGGGGTCTCGGCACTGAAGCTTTCTTT. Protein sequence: CASSGKRGLGTEAFF.

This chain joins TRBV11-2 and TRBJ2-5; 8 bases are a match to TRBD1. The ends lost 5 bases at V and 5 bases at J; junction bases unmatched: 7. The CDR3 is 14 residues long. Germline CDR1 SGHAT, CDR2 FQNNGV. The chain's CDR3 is CASSKDRGWETQYF. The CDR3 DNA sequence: TGTGCCAGCAGCAAAGACAGGGGATGGGAGACCCAGTACTTC.

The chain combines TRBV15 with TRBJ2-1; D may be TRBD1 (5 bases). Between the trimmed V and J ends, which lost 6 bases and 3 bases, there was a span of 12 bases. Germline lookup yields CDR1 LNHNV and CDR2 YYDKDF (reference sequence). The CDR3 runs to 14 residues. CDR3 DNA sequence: TGTGCCACCAGAGGGGAATCGCGCTACAATGAGCAGTTCTTC. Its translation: CATRGESRYNEQFF.

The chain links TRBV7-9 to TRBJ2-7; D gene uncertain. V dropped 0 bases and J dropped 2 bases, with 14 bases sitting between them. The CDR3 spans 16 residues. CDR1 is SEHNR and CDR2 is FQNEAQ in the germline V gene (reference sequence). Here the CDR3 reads CASSLATEIVAYEQYF. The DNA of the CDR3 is TGTGCCAGCAGCTTAGCGACGGAGATTGTCGCCTACGAGCAGTACTTC.

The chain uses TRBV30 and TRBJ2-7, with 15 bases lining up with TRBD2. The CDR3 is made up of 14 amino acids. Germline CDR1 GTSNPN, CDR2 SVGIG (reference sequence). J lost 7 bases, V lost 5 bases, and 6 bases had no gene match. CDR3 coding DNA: TGTGCCTGGGATGGGGGACTAGCGGGAGGTGAGCAGTACTTC. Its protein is CAWDGGLAGGEQYF.

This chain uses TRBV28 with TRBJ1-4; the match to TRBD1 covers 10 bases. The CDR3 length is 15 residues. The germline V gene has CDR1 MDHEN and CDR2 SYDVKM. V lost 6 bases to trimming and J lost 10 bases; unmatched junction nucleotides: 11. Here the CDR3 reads CASSRQGAPDGKLFF. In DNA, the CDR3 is TGTGCCAGCAGCCGACAGGGGGCGCCAGATGGAAAACTGTTTTTT.

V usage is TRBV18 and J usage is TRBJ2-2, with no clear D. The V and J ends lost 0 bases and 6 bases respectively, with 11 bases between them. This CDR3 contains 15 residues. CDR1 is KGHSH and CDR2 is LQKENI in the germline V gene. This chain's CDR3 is CASSPPERLAGELFF. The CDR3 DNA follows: TGTGCCAGCTCACCACCGGAGCGATTGGCCGGGGAGCTGTTTTTT. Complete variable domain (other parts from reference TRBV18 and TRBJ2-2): NAGVMQNPRHLVRRRGQEARLRCSPMKGHSHVYWYRQLPEEGLKFMVYLQKENIIDESGMPKERFSAEFPKEGPSILRIQQVVRGDSAAYFCASSPPERLAGELFFGEGSRLTVL.

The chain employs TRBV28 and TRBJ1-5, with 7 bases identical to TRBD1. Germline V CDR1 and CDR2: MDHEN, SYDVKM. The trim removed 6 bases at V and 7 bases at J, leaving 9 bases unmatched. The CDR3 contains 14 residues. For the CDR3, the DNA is TGTGCCAGCAGCCCACAGGGGTGGGGGCAGCCCCAGCATTTT. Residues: CASSPQGWGQPQHF.

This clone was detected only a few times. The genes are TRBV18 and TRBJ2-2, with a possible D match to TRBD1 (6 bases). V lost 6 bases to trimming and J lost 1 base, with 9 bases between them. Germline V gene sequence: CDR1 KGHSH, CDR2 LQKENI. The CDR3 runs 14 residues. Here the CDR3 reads CASSSGQNTGELFF. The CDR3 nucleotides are TGTGCCAGCTCTTCGGGACAGAACACCGGGGAGCTGTTTTTT.

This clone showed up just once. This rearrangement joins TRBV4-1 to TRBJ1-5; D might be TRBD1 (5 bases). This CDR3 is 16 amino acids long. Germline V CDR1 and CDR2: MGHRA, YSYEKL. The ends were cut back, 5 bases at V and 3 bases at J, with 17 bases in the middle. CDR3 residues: CASSSRQGWNNQPQHF. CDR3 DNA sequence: TGCGCCAGCAGCTCCCGGCAGGGATGGAACAATCAGCCCCAGCATTTT.

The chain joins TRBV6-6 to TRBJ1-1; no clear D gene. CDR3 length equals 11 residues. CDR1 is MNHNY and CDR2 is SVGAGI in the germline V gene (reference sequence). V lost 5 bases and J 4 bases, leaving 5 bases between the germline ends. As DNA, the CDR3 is TGTGCCAGCAGTCCGTCCACTGAAGCTTTCTTT. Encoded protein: CASSPSTEAFF.

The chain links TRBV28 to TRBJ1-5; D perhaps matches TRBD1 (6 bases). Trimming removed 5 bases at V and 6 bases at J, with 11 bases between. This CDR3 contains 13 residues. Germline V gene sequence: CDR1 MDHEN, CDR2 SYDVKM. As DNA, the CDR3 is TGTGCCAGCAGTGGACAGCTGAGTCAGCCCCAGCATTTT. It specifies CASSGQLSQPQHF.

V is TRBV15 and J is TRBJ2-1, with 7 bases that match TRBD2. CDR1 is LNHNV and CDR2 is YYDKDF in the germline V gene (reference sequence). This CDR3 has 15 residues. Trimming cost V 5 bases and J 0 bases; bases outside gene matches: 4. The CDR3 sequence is CATSGTGGSYNEQFF. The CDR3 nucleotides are TGTGCCACCAGCGGGACGGGAGGCTCCTACAATGAGCAGTTCTTC. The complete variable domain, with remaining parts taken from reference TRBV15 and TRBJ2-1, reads DAMVIQNPRYQVTQFGKPVTLSCSQTLNHNVMYWYQQKSSQAPKLLFHYYDKDFNNEADTPDNFQSRRPNTSFCFLDIRSPGLGDTAMYLCATSGTGGSYNEQFFGPGTRLTVL.

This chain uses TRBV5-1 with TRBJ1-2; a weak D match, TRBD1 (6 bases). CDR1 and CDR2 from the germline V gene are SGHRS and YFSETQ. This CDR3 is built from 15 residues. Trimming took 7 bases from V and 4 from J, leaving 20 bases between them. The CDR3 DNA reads TGCGCCAGCGGTTTGCGATCAGGGGTAGCCTATGGCTACACCTTC. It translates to CASGLRSGVAYGYTF. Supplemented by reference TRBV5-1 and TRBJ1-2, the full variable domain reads KAGVTQTPRYLIKTRGQQVTLSCSPISGHRSVSWYQQTPGQGLQFLFEYFSETQRNKGNFPGRFSGRQFSNSRSEMNVSTLELGDSALYLCASGLRSGVAYGYTFGSGTRLTVV.

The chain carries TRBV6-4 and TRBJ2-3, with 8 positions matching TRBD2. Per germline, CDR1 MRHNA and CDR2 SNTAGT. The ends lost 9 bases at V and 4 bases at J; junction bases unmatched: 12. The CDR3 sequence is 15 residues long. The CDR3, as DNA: TGTGCCAGTTCCTCGACTAGCGCAGCTTCAGATACGCAGTATTTT. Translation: CASSSTSAASDTQYF.

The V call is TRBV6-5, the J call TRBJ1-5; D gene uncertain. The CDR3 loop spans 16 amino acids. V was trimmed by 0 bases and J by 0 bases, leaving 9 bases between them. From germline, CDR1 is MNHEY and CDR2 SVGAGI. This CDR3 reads CASSYSRVYSNQPQHF. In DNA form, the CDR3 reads TGTGCCAGCAGTTACTCGAGGGTATATAGCAATCAGCCCCAGCATTTT.

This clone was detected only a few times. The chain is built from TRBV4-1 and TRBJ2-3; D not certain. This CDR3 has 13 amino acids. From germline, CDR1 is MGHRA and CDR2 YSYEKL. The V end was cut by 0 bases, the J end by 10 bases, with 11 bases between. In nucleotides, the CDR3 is TGCGCCAGCAGCCAAGATCTTGCTAGTCCGCAGTATTTT. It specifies CASSQDLASPQYF.

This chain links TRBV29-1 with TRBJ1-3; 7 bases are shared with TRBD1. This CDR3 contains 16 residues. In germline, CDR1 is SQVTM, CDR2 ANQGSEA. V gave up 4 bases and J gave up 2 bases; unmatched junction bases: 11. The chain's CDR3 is CSVVRMGTDTGNTIYF. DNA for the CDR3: TGCAGCGTTGTAAGGATGGGGACAGATACTGGAAACACCATATATTTT.

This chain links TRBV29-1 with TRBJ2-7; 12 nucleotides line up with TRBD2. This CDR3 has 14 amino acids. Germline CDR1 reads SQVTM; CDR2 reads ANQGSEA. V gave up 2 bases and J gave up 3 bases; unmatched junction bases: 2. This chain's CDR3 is CSVELGLAGYEQYF. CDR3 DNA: TGCAGCGTTGAACTGGGACTAGCGGGCTACGAGCAGTACTTC.

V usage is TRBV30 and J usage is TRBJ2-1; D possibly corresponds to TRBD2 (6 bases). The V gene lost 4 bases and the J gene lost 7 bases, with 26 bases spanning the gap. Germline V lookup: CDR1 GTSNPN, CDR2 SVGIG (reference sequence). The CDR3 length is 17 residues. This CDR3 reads CAWNGLVGRGTGNEQFF. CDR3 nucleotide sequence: TGTGCCTGGAACGGTCTCGTTGGGCGGGGCACGGGGAATGAGCAGTTCTTC.

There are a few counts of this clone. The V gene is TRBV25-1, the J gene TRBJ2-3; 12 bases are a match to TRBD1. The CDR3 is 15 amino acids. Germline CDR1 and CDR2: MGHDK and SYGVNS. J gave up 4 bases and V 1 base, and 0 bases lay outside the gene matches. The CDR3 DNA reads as TGTGCCAGCAGTGAATGGGACAGGGGGCCAGATACGCAGTATTTT. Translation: CASSEWDRGPDTQYF.